The 18 T cell receptor beta chains below come from one sample, sequenced in a study of T cell responses to AZD1222 COVID-19 vaccine. The protocol was immunoSEQ multiplex PCR, while the TCRdb copy is restricted to in-frame clones and leaves out a portion. Among under 95,000 clones, approximately 89% were seen once, and the ten largest hold 2% to 2.5%. The input for sequencing was peripheral blood, taken on day 0 of AZD1222 vaccination. These receptors all come from an adult in good health.

CDR3 region: CASKGQFNQPQHF. In DNA, the CDR3 is TGTGCCAGTAAAGGACAGTTCAATCAGCCCCAGCATTTT. This rearrangement joins TRBV19 to TRBJ1-5, with D possibly being TRBD1 (6 bases). The CDR3 contains 13 residues. Germline values: CDR1 LNHDA, CDR2 SQIVND (reference sequence). Deletions cut 7 bases from V and 3 bases from J, with 10 bases between.

The chain has TRBV7-6 and TRBJ1-1, with 7 bases matching TRBD1. V shed 5 bases, J shed 3 bases, and the junction held 12 bases outside the gene matches. This CDR3 comprises 16 residues. Germline-derived CDR1 and CDR2 are SGHVS and FNYEAQ. CDR3 nucleotides: TGTGCCAGCAGCGTCTCAGGGGGGGGCTTGTACACTGAAGCTTTCTTT. Its translation: CASSVSGGGLYTEAFF.

This chain connects TRBV4-3 to TRBJ1-5; 10 bases are shared with TRBD1. Trimming cost V 0 bases and J 2 bases; bases outside gene matches: 7. CDR1 LGHNA and CDR2 YSLEER come from the germline V gene. The CDR3 loop spans 18 amino acids. DNA of the CDR3: TGCGCCAGCAGCCAAGATGTCCGGGACAGGGGTGGCAATCAGCCCCAGCATTTT. As protein: CASSQDVRDRGGNQPQHF.

The chain links TRBV7-6 to TRBJ2-7, with D perhaps matching TRBD1 (5 bases). Germline lookup yields CDR1 SGHVS and CDR2 FNYEAQ. The CDR3 contains 15 residues. Deletions cut 5 bases from V and 4 bases from J, with 18 bases between. The CDR3 DNA reads as TGTGCCAGCAGCACACAGGACGGGTCCGGGTACGAGCAGTACTTC. Its translation is CASSTQDGSGYEQYF.

The rearrangement links TRBV30 to TRBJ1-1; D ambiguous. From germline, CDR1 is GTSNPN and CDR2 SVGIG (reference sequence). The CDR3 totals 13 residues. V lost 2 bases and J 5 bases, leaving 12 bases between the germline ends. CDR3 region: CAWSRQSGTEAFF. DNA of the CDR3: TGTGCCTGGAGTAGGCAGTCTGGGACTGAAGCTTTCTTT.

This clone showed up just once. Additional DNA sequences in this sample encode the identical CDR3. The chain employs TRBV2 and TRBJ1-5; D might be TRBD1 (5 bases). Trimming pared 4 bases from V and 0 bases from J, leaving 10 bases between. This CDR3 region has 15 residues. Germline V gene data show CDR1 as SNHLY and CDR2 as FYNNEI. In nucleotides, the CDR3 is TGTGCCAGCAGTGTCACAGGAAATAGCAATCAGCCCCAGCATTTT. Protein product: CASSVTGNSNQPQHF.

This clone was counted only a few times. V gene TRBV6-2 or TRBV6-3 combines with J gene TRBJ2-1; D gene ambiguous. Germline-derived CDR1 and CDR2 are MNHEY and SVGEGT. The ends were cut back, 6 bases at V and 2 bases at J, with 14 bases in the middle. The CDR3 has 15 residues. CDR3 coding DNA: TGTGCCAGCAGCCCTGACCTTCTCCCCTACAATGAGCAGTTCTTC. Its protein product is CASSPDLLPYNEQFF.

The CDR3, as DNA: TGCGCCAGCAGCCGATCCGGGCAGGGGGCGTTCGGGAACATTCAGTACTTC. Protein: CASSRSGQGAFGNIQYF. This chain uses TRBV5-1 with TRBJ2-4, with 8 bases identical to TRBD1. The CDR3 has 17 residues. V shed 4 bases and J 7 bases; nucleotides not matched to a gene: 16. Germline CDR1 SGHRS, CDR2 YFSETQ.

The CDR3 protein is CASSEDRRYGYTF. The CDR3 DNA reads as TGTGCCAGCAGTGAGGACAGGCGCTATGGCTACACCTTC. The chain uses TRBV12-3 or TRBV12-4 and TRBJ1-2; 7 nucleotides agree with TRBD1. The CDR3 is made up of 13 amino acids. V lost 5 bases to trimming and J lost 4 bases; unmatched junction nucleotides: 4.

The chain joins TRBV19 to TRBJ2-4; 13 bases agree with TRBD2. This CDR3 is 15 amino acids long. Unmatched junction bases numbered 3, after V lost 2 bases and J lost 8 bases. CDR1 and CDR2 (germline): LNHDA, SQIVND (reference sequence). In nucleotides, the CDR3 is TGTGCCAGTAGTATAACTAGCGGGAGGGCAGACATTCAGTACTTC. Protein sequence: CASSITSGRADIQYF.

The V and J genes are TRBV7-2 and TRBJ2-2; tentatively, D is TRBD1 or TRBD2 (6 bases each). V was trimmed by 8 bases and J by 2 bases, leaving 12 bases between them. This CDR3 region has 14 residues. Germline values: CDR1 SGHTA, CDR2 FQGNSA. Here the CDR3 reads CASAGTTNTGELFF. DNA for the CDR3: TGTGCCAGCGCGGGGACAACTAACACCGGGGAGCTGTTTTTT.

V gene TRBV19 combines with J gene TRBJ1-3; 7 bases map to TRBD1. Per the germline V gene, CDR1 is LNHDA and CDR2 is SQIVND (reference sequence). Trimming cost V 6 bases and J 3 bases; bases outside gene matches: 8. This CDR3 comprises 15 residues. The CDR3 nucleotides are TGTGCCAGTAGCTTGGGACAGATAAATGGAAACACCATATATTTT. This encodes CASSLGQINGNTIYF.

V gene TRBV7-7 combines with J gene TRBJ2-2; D unresolved. Trimming left V 1 base short and J 8 bases short, with 14 bases between. The CDR3 covers 15 residues. CDR1 and CDR2 (germline): SSHAT, FNYEAQ (reference sequence). CDR3 in DNA: TGTGCCAGCAGCTTAGAGTCCGGTGGTTTAGGGGAGCTGTTTTTT. It encodes CASSLESGGLGELFF.

A few counts support this clone. The chain carries TRBV5-4 and TRBJ2-1, with TRBD1 identical over 9 bases. CDR3 length: 15 residues. Germline CDR1 SGHNT, CDR2 YYREEE (reference sequence). Trimming took 5 bases from V and 2 from J; bases not matched to a gene: 5. CDR3 DNA sequence: TGTGCCAGCAGGAGGGACAGGGCGGCCTACAATGAGCAGTTCTTC. It translates to CASRRDRAAYNEQFF.

The chain employs TRBV19 and TRBJ2-1, with 12 bases identical to TRBD2. CDR1 is LNHDA, CDR2 SQIVND, per germline (reference sequence). This CDR3 contains 15 residues. V was pared by 3 bases and J by 8 bases, with 5 bases of the junction left unmatched. The CDR3: CASSIPSSGRDEQFF. In nucleotides, the CDR3 is TGTGCCAGTAGTATCCCTTCTAGCGGGAGGGATGAGCAGTTCTTC.

The V and J genes are TRBV19 and TRBJ2-1; 8 bases fit TRBD2. V lost 3 bases to trimming and J lost 10 bases; unmatched junction nucleotides: 14. CDR3 length: 16 amino acids. Germline assignment: CDR1 LNHDA and CDR2 SQIVND (reference sequence). The CDR3 DNA follows: TGTGCCAGTAGTATTCTGGCGGGAGGTAACAAGAAAGAGCAGTTCTTC. Translating it yields CASSILAGGNKKEQFF.

The gene calls are TRBV15 and TRBJ2-3; 12 bases line up with TRBD2. From germline, CDR1 is LNHNV and CDR2 YYDKDF (reference sequence). The V segment lost 3 bases and the J segment 2 bases; nucleotides outside the gene matches: 3. The CDR3 is 16 amino acids. CDR3 nucleotides: TGTGCCACCAGCAGCGGACTAGCGGGAACCACAGATACGCAGTATTTT. This gives the protein CATSSGLAGTTDTQYF.

The rearrangement links TRBV5-6 to TRBJ1-3; no clear D. Trimming left V 5 bases short and J 1 base short, with 13 bases between. The CDR3 runs to 15 residues. Looked up from germline, CDR1 is SGHDT and CDR2 is YYEEEE. The CDR3 loop is CASSFGRRSGNTIYF. Written as DNA, the CDR3 is TGTGCCAGCAGTTTCGGAAGAAGGTCTGGAAACACCATATATTTT.